These 26 T cell receptor beta chains were sequenced from one sample in a study of T cell responses to AZD1222 COVID-19 vaccine (dated by TCRdb to the early 2020s). Receptor libraries were prepared by the immunoSEQ multiplex PCR assay. Not all clones reach the TCRdb copy of this immuneACCESS table, which keeps in-frame sequences only. Checked studies attribute under half of the gap to unresolved V genes and leave the rest unexplained. This sample gives roughly 180,000 clones in total; almost 90% of them show up just once. Less than 0.55% of the sample comes from the top ten. Interpreted using the paper, the time point label stands for: baseline before first vaccination. Sequences were derived from peripheral blood, sampled on day 0 of AZD1222 vaccination. These receptors all come from an adult in good health.

The chain combines TRBV6-5 with TRBJ1-1; a weak D match, TRBD1 (6 bases). V was shortened by 6 bases and J by 5 bases, with 10 bases between the two germline ends. Germline CDR1 MNHEY, CDR2 SVGAGI. The CDR3 runs to 12 residues. The DNA for the CDR3 is TGTGCCAGCAGAAGGACAGAGACTGAAGCTTTCTTT. Translating it yields CASRRTETEAFF.

The gene calls are TRBV9 and TRBJ2-3; D ambiguous. The CDR3 is 13 residues long. V shed 0 bases and J shed 4 bases, with 6 bases lying between them. Germline V gene lookup returns CDR1 SGDLS and CDR2 YYNGEE. The CDR3 DNA reads TGTGCCAGCAGCGTAGTCCGGCCAGATACGCAGTATTTT. Translating it yields CASSVVRPDTQYF.

This chain links TRBV14 with TRBJ2-7; D might be TRBD1 (6 bases). Trimming stripped 1 base from V and 5 bases from J, with 12 bases between. Germline CDR1 SGHDN, CDR2 FVKESK. The CDR3 loop spans 14 amino acids. The CDR3 DNA reads TGTGCCAGCAGCCAAGTAGGGGGTACCGACGAGCAGTACTTC. Protein: CASSQVGGTDEQYF.

This chain joins TRBV4-2 and TRBJ1-2, with D perhaps matching TRBD1 (5 bases). The CDR3 is made up of 14 amino acids. Germline values: CDR1 LGHNA, CDR2 YNFKEQ. With 0 bases removed from V and 7 bases from J, the gap between germline ends came to 12 bases. In nucleotides, the CDR3 is TGTGCCAGCAGCCAAGAATGGGTTGACAGTGGCTACACCTTC. Residues: CASSQEWVDSGYTF.

Details on this clone: This specimen includes other DNA sequences encoding the same CDR3. The V gene is TRBV30, the J gene TRBJ2-7; D is undetermined. This CDR3 has 11 residues. V lost 1 base to trimming and J lost 2 bases, with 3 bases between them. Per the germline V gene, CDR1 is GTSNPN and CDR2 is SVGIG (reference sequence). The CDR3 DNA is TGTGCCTGGAGTGCAACCTACGAGCAGTACTTC. It yields the protein CAWSATYEQYF.

The V and J genes are TRBV29-1 and TRBJ1-2; perhaps TRBD1 as D (6 bases). CDR1 SQVTM and CDR2 ANQGSEA come from the germline V gene. V lost 7 bases to trimming and J lost 6 bases, with 21 bases between them. The CDR3 is 14 residues long. The CDR3 coding sequence is TGCAGCGCCCGGGAAGAGGGGGAGTTAAATGGCTACACCTTC. This codes for CSAREEGELNGYTF.

The chain uses TRBV28 and TRBJ1-5; D not resolved. The germline V gene encodes CDR1 MDHEN and CDR2 SYDVKM. The CDR3 is made up of 12 amino acids. Trimming pared 6 bases from V and 2 bases from J, leaving 5 bases between. The chain's CDR3 is CASRMGNQPQHF. Written as DNA, the CDR3 is TGTGCCAGCAGGATGGGCAATCAGCCCCAGCATTTT.

This clone was found once. J is TRBJ1-5 and V is TRBV3-1 (or the pseudogene TRBV3-2); tentative D call: TRBD1 (5 bases). V lost 1 base and J 6 bases, leaving 13 bases between the germline ends. The CDR3 covers 15 residues. Germline CDR1 reads LGHDT; CDR2 reads YNNKEL (reference sequence). The CDR3 loop is CASSQVQGYGQPQHF. DNA for the CDR3: TGTGCCAGCAGCCAAGTCCAGGGATACGGTCAGCCCCAGCATTTT.

The chain combines TRBV15 with TRBJ1-5; TRBD1 matches 8 bases. V lost 0 bases, J lost 7 bases, and 11 bases stayed unmatched. CDR3 length: 17 residues. Germline CDR1 is LNHNV and CDR2 is YYDKDF (reference sequence). In DNA, the CDR3 is TGTGCCACCAGCAGAGACCAAAGGACAGGGAGCGGGCAGCCCCAGCATTTT. Protein: CATSRDQRTGSGQPQHF.

The chain uses TRBV18 and TRBJ1-6, with 8 bases lining up with TRBD1. CDR1 KGHSH and CDR2 LQKENI come from the germline V gene. There are 14 residues in the CDR3. Trimming at V came to 1 base and at J to 9 bases, leaving 2 bases not matched to a gene. CDR3 protein: CASSPQTGGSPLHF. The CDR3 DNA is TGTGCCAGCTCACCACAAACAGGGGGTTCACCCCTCCACTTT.

The chain joins TRBV7-6 to TRBJ2-2; a possible D gene is TRBD1 (6 bases). The CDR3 has 16 amino acids. V gave up 0 bases and J gave up 8 bases, with 16 bases separating them. The V gene's germline CDR1 is SGHVS and CDR2 FNYEAQ. CDR3 region: CASSLALGAPAGELFF. The CDR3 DNA follows: TGTGCCAGCAGCTTAGCGCTGGGGGCCCCTGCTGGGGAGCTGTTTTTT.

This clone came up a few times. The chain employs TRBV5-1 and TRBJ1-5, with TRBD1 matching 10 bases. Germline V lookup: CDR1 SGHRS, CDR2 YFSETQ. There are 14 residues in the CDR3. J was trimmed by 5 bases and V by 4 bases; bases with no gene match: 3. This CDR3 reads CASSTGTGDQPQHF. In DNA, the CDR3 is TGCGCCAGCAGCACCGGGACAGGGGATCAGCCCCAGCATTTT. Using reference TRBV5-1 and TRBJ1-5 for the parts outside the CDR3, the full variable domain is KAGVTQTPRYLIKTRGQQVTLSCSPISGHRSVSWYQQTPGQGLQFLFEYFSETQRNKGNFPGRFSGRQFSNSRSEMNVSTLELGDSALYLCASSTGTGDQPQHFGDGTRLSIL.

This rearrangement joins TRBV19 to TRBJ1-5; TRBD1 is a possible D gene (5 bases). The ends were cut back, 3 bases at V and 3 bases at J, with 12 bases in the middle. This CDR3 spans 15 amino acids. Looked up from germline, CDR1 is LNHDA and CDR2 is SQIVND (reference sequence). For the CDR3, the DNA is TGTGCCAGTAGTATCGGGGCCACGAACAATCAGCCCCAGCATTTT. Its protein is CASSIGATNNQPQHF.

The rearrangement uses TRBV18 and TRBJ2-3; 8 positions match TRBD1. This CDR3 is 16 amino acids long. Germline V gene lookup returns CDR1 KGHSH and CDR2 LQKENI. V trimming: 0 bases; J trimming: 0 bases; junction bases outside the gene matches: 2. CDR3 amino acids: CASSPPTGASTDTQYF. The DNA of the CDR3 is TGTGCCAGCTCACCACCGACAGGGGCTAGCACAGATACGCAGTATTTT.

The V call is TRBV7-8, the J call TRBJ2-7; 7 nucleotides match TRBD1. Germline CDR1 SGHVS, CDR2 FQNEAQ. The CDR3 spans 16 residues. Trimming cost V 1 base and J 9 bases; bases outside gene matches: 15. The CDR3 here is CASSLVGWTGVEVQYF. CDR3 coding DNA: TGTGCCAGCAGCTTAGTTGGGTGGACAGGTGTGGAAGTGCAGTACTTC.

V is TRBV27 and J is TRBJ2-5; 7 nucleotides agree with TRBD1. V was clipped by 6 bases and J by 2 bases; unmatched bases: 9. This CDR3 has 15 amino acids. The germline V gene encodes CDR1 MNHEY and CDR2 SMNVEV (reference sequence). The CDR3 DNA sequence: TGTGCCAGCAGCCACATCGGACAGGATCAAGAGACCCAGTACTTC. Protein: CASSHIGQDQETQYF.

The rearrangement uses TRBV9 and TRBJ2-3; possibly TRBD1 or TRBD2 for D (6 bases each). Germline V gene data show CDR1 as SGDLS and CDR2 as YYNGEE. V was shortened by 1 base and J by 1 base, with 13 bases between the two germline ends. The CDR3 runs 16 residues. Here the CDR3 DNA reads TGTGCCAGCAGCGTAAATTGGAGGGGGGGCACAGATACGCAGTATTTT. This gives the protein CASSVNWRGGTDTQYF.

The chain links TRBV5-1 to TRBJ2-3; D not certain. CDR1 SGHRS and CDR2 YFSETQ come from the germline V gene. V was shortened by 0 bases and J by 2 bases, with 10 bases between the two germline ends. CDR3 length: 15 amino acids. CDR3 amino acids: CASSLADGYTDTQYF. CDR3 coding DNA: TGCGCCAGCAGCTTGGCTGACGGGTACACAGATACGCAGTATTTT.

This clone appeared a few times. V and J are TRBV9 and TRBJ2-2; the D gene is possibly TRBD2 (5 bases). V lost 2 bases and J lost 8, with 13 bases in between. Germline V gene lookup returns CDR1 SGDLS and CDR2 YYNGEE. The CDR3 has 14 amino acids. CDR3 in amino acids: CASSVYLREGELFF. The CDR3 DNA is TGTGCCAGCAGCGTGTATCTACGGGAAGGGGAGCTGTTTTTT.

The chain carries TRBV29-1 and TRBJ2-7; TRBD2 matches at 7 bases. The CDR3 spans 13 residues. Looked up from germline, CDR1 is SQVTM and CDR2 is ANQGSEA. J lost 2 bases, V lost 7 bases, and 8 bases had no gene match. CDR3 nucleotides: TGCAGCGCTGGGGAGGGGCCGACCTACGAGCAGTACTTC. It encodes CSAGEGPTYEQYF.

The V and J genes are TRBV20-1 and TRBJ1-1; no clear D gene. Germline V CDR1 and CDR2: DFQATT, SNEGSKA (reference sequence). The CDR3 contains 11 residues. V lost 6 bases and J lost 5, with 10 bases in between. For the CDR3, the DNA is TGCAGTGCGCGGCGGGTAACTGAAGCTTTCTTT. Translation gives CSARRVTEAFF.

The rearrangement links TRBV27 to TRBJ2-5, with D possibly being TRBD1 or TRBD2 (6 bases each). The CDR3 has 15 amino acids. The germline V gene encodes CDR1 MNHEY and CDR2 SMNVEV (reference sequence). V lost 2 bases and J 9 bases, leaving 19 bases between the germline ends. CDR3 loop: CASSLVGGPPEAQYF. CDR3 DNA sequence: TGTGCCAGCAGTTTAGTTGGGGGGCCTCCCGAGGCCCAGTACTTC.

The J gene is TRBJ2-1, the V gene TRBV27; TRBD1 aligns across 11 bases. This CDR3 is built from 20 residues. With V trimmed by 3 bases and J by 7 bases, 20 bases remained unmatched. Germline CDR1 reads MNHEY; CDR2 reads SMNVEV (reference sequence). The CDR3 reads CASSFRTGGSGGRKRNEQFF. The CDR3 DNA is TGTGCCAGCAGTTTCCGGACAGGGGGCTCGGGAGGGCGGAAAAGGAATGAGCAGTTCTTC.

The gene calls are TRBV18 and TRBJ1-2; TRBD1 aligns across 9 bases. The CDR3 length is 15 residues. Germline V gene data show CDR1 as KGHSH and CDR2 as LQKENI. The V gene end was trimmed by 4 bases and the J gene end by 2 bases; junction bases not matched to a gene: 5. The CDR3 loop reads CASSQGTGRNYGYTF. The DNA for the CDR3 is TGTGCCAGCTCACAAGGGACAGGGAGAAACTATGGCTACACCTTC.

The rearrangement joins TRBV3-1 (or the pseudogene TRBV3-2) to TRBJ2-7; no reliable D call. V was shortened by 2 bases and J by 3 bases, with 2 bases between the two germline ends. The germline V gene encodes CDR1 LGHDT and CDR2 YNNKEL (reference sequence). This CDR3 spans 11 amino acids. CDR3 bases: TGTGCCAGCAGCCAATACTACGAGCAGTACTTC. It specifies CASSQYYEQYF.

The chain uses TRBV7-9 and TRBJ1-2; TRBD1 agrees at 7 bases. There are 13 residues in the CDR3. With V trimmed by 4 bases and J by 3 bases, 2 bases remained unmatched. Germline values: CDR1 SEHNR, CDR2 FQNEAQ (reference sequence). The DNA for the CDR3 is TGTGCCAGCAGCTCCCAGGGGGACTATGGCTACACCTTC. Encoded protein: CASSSQGDYGYTF.